The subject of this entry is one TCR beta chain. The repertoire was sequenced with immunoSEQ multiplex PCR; TCRdb's copy has only in-frame clones and lacks some. The sample holds 36,000 or so clones, around 91% seen once. The CDR3 is 14 amino acids. The J segment lost 3 bases and the V segment lost 2 bases, leaving 4 bases of the junction unmatched. Germline V lookup: CDR1 SGDLS, CDR2 YYNGEE. The entry originates in a study of T cell changes during pregnancy in multiple sclerosis. The chain recombines TRBV9 with TRBJ2-7, with 8 bases that match TRBD1. Sample: CD8+ T cells from peripheral blood mononuclear cells, taken in the third trimester of pregnancy. The source is a female donor with multiple sclerosis, enrolled in a pregnancy study. CDR3: CASSVQQGDYEQYF. The DNA of the CDR3 is TGTGCCAGCAGCGTGCAACAGGGGGACTACGAGCAGTACTTC.